These T cell receptor beta chains were read from a single sample in a study of shared clonotypes between healthy human individuals. TCRdb's copy holds only in-frame clones and misses some; the assay was immunoSEQ multiplex PCR. Of approximately 500,000 clones listed, over 75% are singletons. The sample taken for sequencing was PBMCs. These receptors were taken from a woman aged 40 to 49 in good health. Some clones in this sample may be carry-over from other donors' samples. Both conserved end residues are part of each CDR3. A D gene is named only where the DNA matches it firmly. Not all rows give a size; the values are once, few, many and, for expanded clones, a class.

TGTGCCAGCAGTGAATTGGGACAGGGAAGCTCTGGAAACACCATATATTTT,CASSELGQGSSGNTIYF,TRBD1,TRBJ1-3,TRBV2,NA
TGTGCCTGGAGTTCAAGGACAGGCGGAGATACGCAGTATTTT,CAWSSRTGGDTQYF,TRBD1,TRBJ2-3,TRBV30,NA
TGTGCCAGCAGTTCCCGGACTAGCGGGAGGGTTTTTAGAGAGACCCAGTACTTC,CASSSRTSGRVFRETQYF,TRBD2,TRBJ2-5,TRBV7-9,NA
TGTGCCAGCAGCTTATGGGCGGATACAGATACGCAGTATTTT,CASSLWADTDTQYF,NA,TRBJ2-3,TRBV7-2,NA
TGCAGCGTCGACGACAGGGGCGACGAGCAGTACTTC,CSVDDRGDEQYF,TRBD1,TRBJ2-7,TRBV29-1,many
TGTGCCAGCAGCCAGGAAAGGTACGAGCAGTACTTC,CASSQERYEQYF,NA,TRBJ2-7,TRBV7-9,NA
TGCGCCAGCAGCAGGACAGTCTCTGGAAACACCATATATTTT,CASSRTVSGNTIYF,NA,TRBJ1-3,TRBV5-1,NA
TGTGCCAGCAGGAAAGACAGGGGCGTAAACAATGAGCAGTTCTTC,CASRKDRGVNNEQFF,TRBD1,TRBJ2-1,TRBV6-5,NA
TGTGCCAGCAGAGGGACAGGGGAGGGTTCCTACGAGCAGTACTTC,CASRGTGEGSYEQYF,TRBD1,TRBJ2-7,TRBV6-5,NA
TGTGCCAGCAGCACACGCCCGTGGGGGACTAACTATGGCTACACCTTC,CASSTRPWGTNYGYTF,NA,TRBJ1-2,TRBV7-9,once
TGTGCCAGCAGTTTAGGTATTCGGTCCAACGCCAACAATGAGCAGTTCTTC,CASSLGIRSNANNEQFF,NA,TRBJ2-1,TRBV28,NA
TGTGCCAGCAGTGCCTTCGGGAGGACCATCTACAATGAGCAGTTCTTC,CASSAFGRTIYNEQFF,TRBD2,TRBJ2-1,TRBV2,NA
TGTGCCAGCAGGTCACTAGCGGGAGGTTCCTACGAGCAGTACTTC,CASRSLAGGSYEQYF,TRBD2,TRBJ2-7,TRBV6-6,few
TGTGCCAGCAGGGAACAGGGGGAGATCACTGAAGCTTTCTTT,CASREQGEITEAFF,TRBD1,TRBJ1-1,TRBV28,NA
TGCAGCGTATCTACGGGAAGGGCCGGGGAGCTGTTTTTT,CSVSTGRAGELFF,NA,TRBJ2-2,TRBV29-1,few
TGTGCCAGCAGTCCAGGACAGGGGACCTACGAGCAGTACTTC,CASSPGQGTYEQYF,TRBD1,TRBJ2-7,TRBV27,NA
TGCAGCGTTGAAGTAGATTTATGGGACAGGAGATACGAGCAGTACTTC,CSVEVDLWDRRYEQYF,TRBD1,TRBJ2-7,TRBV29-1,NA